Below, 18 T cell receptor beta chains from the same sample are listed, as sequenced in a study of blood T cell repertoires in COVID-19. Data came from immunoSEQ multiplex PCR; TCRdb stores just in-frame clones and leaves some out. The sample shows some 240,000 clones, just under 85% of them seen only once. Sequencing was done on a sample of peripheral blood. The source is a woman at least 80 years old with acute or convalescent COVID-19.

V is TRBV29-1 and J is TRBJ1-3; 7 positions match TRBD1. The germline CDR1 and CDR2 sequences are SQVTM and ANQGSEA. The ends lost 7 bases at V and 3 bases at J; junction bases unmatched: 6. The CDR3 loop spans 13 amino acids. The chain's CDR3 is CSARGSGGNTIYF. CDR3 coding DNA: TGCAGCGCCAGGGGGTCGGGTGGAAACACCATATATTTT. Combining the CDR3 with reference TRBV29-1 and TRBJ1-3 gives the whole variable domain SAVISQKPSRDICQRGTSLTIQCQVDSQVTMMFWYRQQPGQSLTLIATANQGSEATYESGFVIDKFPISRPNLTFSTLTVSNMSPEDSSIYLCSARGSGGNTIYFGEGSWLTVV.

This clone is a singleton in its sample. The V and J genes are TRBV6-6 and TRBJ2-7, with 7 bases matching TRBD1. CDR3 length: 15 residues. V lost 0 bases to trimming and J lost 7 bases; unmatched junction nucleotides: 9. Germline-derived CDR1 and CDR2 are MNHNY and SVGAGI (reference sequence). The CDR3 coding sequence is TGTGCCAGCAGTTACTCGCCGGGACAGCTTTTGGAGCAGTACTTC. Protein: CASSYSPGQLLEQYF.

The genes are TRBV12-3 or TRBV12-4 and TRBJ1-2; tentative D call: TRBD1 (5 bases). The ends were cut back, 0 bases at V and 5 bases at J, with 7 bases in the middle. This CDR3 is built from 13 residues. CDR3 coding DNA: TGTGCCAGCAGTTTAGCCCGGACATATGGCTACACCTTC. Amino acids: CASSLARTYGYTF.

V is TRBV6-5 and J is TRBJ1-1; possible D gene TRBD1, 6 bases. CDR3 length equals 14 residues. Germline CDR1 and CDR2: MNHEY and SVGAGI. Trimming removed 5 bases at V and 5 bases at J, with 15 bases between. The CDR3 sequence is CASSTGGRRTEAFF. The CDR3, as DNA: TGTGCCAGCAGTACGGGGGGCAGGCGTACTGAAGCTTTCTTT.

The V gene is TRBV18, the J gene TRBJ1-2; a possible D gene is TRBD1 (6 bases). The CDR3 has 14 amino acids. V was shortened by 6 bases and J by 4 bases, with 15 bases between the two germline ends. From germline, CDR1 is KGHSH and CDR2 LQKENI. CDR3 sequence reads: CASSPTLGAYGYTF. The CDR3 DNA reads TGTGCCAGCTCCCCTACGCTGGGGGCCTATGGCTACACCTTC.

This clone was seen once. V and J are TRBV4-1 and TRBJ1-5, with 8 bases fitting TRBD1. This CDR3 has 15 amino acids. With V trimmed by 1 base and J by 5 bases, 4 bases remained unmatched. Germline assignment: CDR1 MGHRA and CDR2 YSYEKL. This chain's CDR3 is CASSQGTGPYQPQHF. CDR3 nucleotides: TGCGCCAGCAGCCAAGGGACAGGGCCGTATCAGCCCCAGCATTTT.

The chain employs TRBV28 and TRBJ1-6; 7 bases map to TRBD1. This CDR3 region has 15 residues. Germline CDR1 is MDHEN and CDR2 is SYDVKM. The ends lost 6 bases at V and 7 bases at J; junction bases unmatched: 9. The CDR3 DNA is TGTGCCAGCAGCCCTTCGAGGGGGCCAAATTCACCCCTCCACTTT. Translation: CASSPSRGPNSPLHF.

The CDR3 DNA reads as TGCGCCAGCAGCTTGAGGGACAGGGGCACTGAAGCTTTCTTT. As protein: CASSLRDRGTEAFF. The rearrangement links TRBV5-1 to TRBJ1-1; 10 bases are shared with TRBD1. V gave up 1 base and J gave up 4 bases; unmatched junction bases: 1. From germline, CDR1 is SGHRS and CDR2 YFSETQ. This CDR3 is 14 amino acids long.

The chain uses TRBV6-6 and TRBJ2-1; 10 bases match TRBD1. CDR1 MNHNY and CDR2 SVGAGI come from the germline V gene (reference sequence). J gave up 9 bases and V 4 bases, and 3 bases lay outside the gene matches. The CDR3 is 13 amino acids. In nucleotides, the CDR3 is TGTGCCAGCAGTTGGACAGGGGGGAGTGAGCAGTTCTTC. Amino acid sequence: CASSWTGGSEQFF.

V and J are TRBV5-1 and TRBJ2-7; 7 nucleotides align to TRBD1. V dropped 0 bases and J dropped 5; count of bases not matched to a gene: 8. The CDR3 spans 15 residues. The germline V gene encodes CDR1 SGHRS and CDR2 YFSETQ. CDR3 region: CASSLGTGSGHEQYF. CDR3 bases: TGCGCCAGCAGCTTGGGGACAGGTTCTGGCCACGAGCAGTACTTC. The full variable domain, with the rest looked up from reference TRBV5-1 and TRBJ2-7, is KAGVTQTPRYLIKTRGQQVTLSCSPISGHRSVSWYQQTPGQGLQFLFEYFSETQRNKGNFPGRFSGRQFSNSRSEMNVSTLELGDSALYLCASSLGTGSGHEQYFGPGTRLTVT.

J is TRBJ1-2 and V is TRBV12-3 or TRBV12-4; the D is unclear. This CDR3 contains 12 residues. Trimming shortened V by 3 bases and J by 12 bases, and 14 bases separated the two germline ends. CDR3 loop: CASSFSGGGHTF. The CDR3 DNA reads TGTGCCAGCAGTTTCAGTGGCGGAGGTCACACCTTC.

V and J are TRBV6-6 and TRBJ1-5, with 7 bases identical to TRBD1. J was trimmed by 6 bases and V by 5 bases; bases with no gene match: 16. Germline CDR1 and CDR2: MNHNY and SVGAGI (reference sequence). The CDR3 spans 17 residues. Here the CDR3 DNA reads TGTGCCAGCAGTCTCCTGGGGAAGGGGGCTAATTTTCAGCCCCAGCATTTT. It yields the protein CASSLLGKGANFQPQHF.

The rearrangement links TRBV7-2 to TRBJ1-3; 10 positions match TRBD1. The V and J ends lost 3 bases and 6 bases, in that order; junction bases with no gene match: 2. Germline CDR1 SGHTA, CDR2 FQGNSA. CDR3 length equals 14 residues. CDR3 DNA: TGTGCCAGCAGCTTGACAGGGGGCAAAAACACCATATATTTT. Its protein is CASSLTGGKNTIYF. The whole variable domain, remainder taken from reference TRBV7-2 and TRBJ1-3, is GAGVSQSPSNKVTEKGKDVELRCDPISGHTALYWYRQSLGQGLEFLIYFQGNSAPDKSGLPSDRFSAERTGGSVSTLTIQRTQQEDSAVYLCASSLTGGKNTIYFGEGSWLTVV.

This clone was observed a single time. V gene TRBV10-3 combines with J gene TRBJ1-5, with unresolved D. Deletions cut 0 bases from V and 6 bases from J, with 6 bases between. In germline, CDR1 is ENHRY, CDR2 SYGVKD. There are 13 residues in the CDR3. This CDR3 reads CAISESTGQPQHF. CDR3 nucleotides: TGTGCCATCAGTGAGTCGACGGGTCAGCCCCAGCATTTT.

This clone was found once. The genes are TRBV4-1 and TRBJ1-5; 8 bases are shared with TRBD1. V trimming: 4 bases; J trimming: 2 bases; junction bases outside the gene matches: 7. The CDR3 has 16 amino acids. Germline assignment: CDR1 MGHRA and CDR2 YSYEKL. The CDR3 DNA reads TGCGCCAGCAGCCCGACAGGGGTGGTGGGCAATCAGCCCCAGCATTTT. This gives the protein CASSPTGVVGNQPQHF.

Remarks on this clone: An end of the junction does not agree with germline; a read error may underlie this. J is TRBJ1-2 and V is TRBV6-1, with a tentative D call TRBD1 (6 bases). This CDR3 comprises 14 residues. Germline assignment: CDR1 MNHNS and CDR2 SASEGT. The CDR3 DNA follows: TGTGCCAGCAATGAACAGGGCTCCAACTATGGCTACACCTTC. Its protein product is CASNEQGSNYGYTF.

J is TRBJ1-2 and V is TRBV2; 7 bases are a match to TRBD1. This CDR3 is built from 15 residues. Germline V gene sequence: CDR1 SNHLY, CDR2 FYNNEI. The V segment lost 6 bases and the J segment 0 bases; nucleotides outside the gene matches: 7. The CDR3 bases are TGTGCCAGCAGATACGACAGGGAAACTAACTATGGCTACACCTTC. Residues: CASRYDRETNYGYTF. Based on the CDR3 plus reference TRBV2 and TRBJ1-2, the full variable domain is EPEVTQTPSHQVTQMGQEVILRCVPISNHLYFYWYRQILGQKVEFLVSFYNNEISEKSEIFDDQFSVERPDGSNFTLKIRSTKLEDSAMYFCASRYDRETNYGYTFGSGTRLTVV.

The V gene is TRBV15, the J gene TRBJ1-2, with 8 positions matching TRBD1. With 5 bases clipped from V and 5 bases from J, the junction kept 7 bases outside the gene matches. Germline V lookup: CDR1 LNHNV, CDR2 YYDKDF (reference sequence). The length of the CDR3 is 14 residues. For the CDR3, the DNA is TGTGCCACCAGCCCGCTTCGGACAGGGTATGGCTACACCTTC. Its protein is CATSPLRTGYGYTF.